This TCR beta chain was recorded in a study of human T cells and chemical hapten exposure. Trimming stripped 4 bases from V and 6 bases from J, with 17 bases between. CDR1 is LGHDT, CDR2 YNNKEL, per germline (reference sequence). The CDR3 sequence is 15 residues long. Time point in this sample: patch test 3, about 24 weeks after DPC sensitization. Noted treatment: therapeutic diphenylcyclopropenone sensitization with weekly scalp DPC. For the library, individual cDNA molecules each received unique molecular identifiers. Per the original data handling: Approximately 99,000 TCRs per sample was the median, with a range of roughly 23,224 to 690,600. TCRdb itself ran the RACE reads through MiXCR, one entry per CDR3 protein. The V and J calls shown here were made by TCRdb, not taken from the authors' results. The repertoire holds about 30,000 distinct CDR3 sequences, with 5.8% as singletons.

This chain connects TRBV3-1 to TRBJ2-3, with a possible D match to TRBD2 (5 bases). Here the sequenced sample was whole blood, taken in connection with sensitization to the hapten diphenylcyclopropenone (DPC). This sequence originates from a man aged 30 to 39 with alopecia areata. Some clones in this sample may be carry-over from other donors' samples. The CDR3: CASSLPAATPDTQYF. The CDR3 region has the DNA TGTGCCAGCAGCCTACCAGCGGCTACCCCGGATACGCAGTATTTT.